These 15 T cell receptor beta chains were sequenced from one sample in a study of CD8+ T cells in alopecia areata (dated by TCRdb to the late 2010s). The time point label for this specimen denotes: baseline before oral tofacitinib. The library was obtained by the immunoSEQ multiplex PCR assay. To provide template for TCR sequencing, every sample had RNA extracted and reverse transcribed into cDNA. Sourced from immuneACCESS, this table was stored by TCRdb with only in-frame sequences that have V and J called. A share of the clones is absent; for the studies checked, an unresolved V gene accounts for under half, and the remainder has no known explanation. The table for this sample lists hundreds of thousands of clones; 57% of them were counted only once. The ten most abundant clones make up 0.45% of the sample. Sequences were derived from CD4+ T cells sorted from blood, sampled at week 0. These receptors were obtained from a human donor with alopecia areata.

This clone was found once. The rearrangement joins TRBV25-1 to TRBJ2-7; possible D gene TRBD1, 5 bases. The germline V and J ends were trimmed by 2 bases and 3 bases, with 5 bases remaining between them. The length of the CDR3 is 12 residues. CDR1 and CDR2 from the germline V gene are MGHDK and SYGVNS. The CDR3 reads CASSETGYEQYF. The CDR3 nucleotides are TGTGCCAGCAGTGAAACAGGCTACGAGCAGTACTTC.

The chain has TRBV30 and TRBJ2-1, with 11 nucleotides matching TRBD2. This CDR3 comprises 16 residues. The J segment lost 4 bases and the V segment lost 3 bases, leaving 8 bases of the junction unmatched. The V gene's germline CDR1 is GTSNPN and CDR2 SVGIG (reference sequence). CDR3 in DNA: TGTGCCTGGAGGGGTACCGGGACTAGCGGATACAATGAGCAGTTCTTC. Translating it yields CAWRGTGTSGYNEQFF.

J is TRBJ2-7 and V is TRBV5-1; TRBD1 agrees at 10 bases. The CDR3 sequence is 14 residues long. The V segment lost 4 bases and the J segment 2 bases; nucleotides outside the gene matches: 3. Per the germline V gene, CDR1 is SGHRS and CDR2 is YFSETQ. The CDR3 is CASSRGTGAYEQYF. The CDR3 region has the DNA TGCGCCAGCAGCCGCGGGACAGGGGCCTACGAGCAGTACTTC.

This sequence joins TRBV19 and TRBJ1-6; possible D gene TRBD1, 5 bases. Germline V gene sequence: CDR1 LNHDA, CDR2 SQIVND (reference sequence). V lost 5 bases, J lost 5 bases, and 7 bases lay in between. The length of the CDR3 is 13 residues. The CDR3: CASSPQDNSPLHF. The CDR3 DNA reads as TGTGCCAGTAGTCCACAGGATAATTCACCCCTCCACTTT.

The CDR3: CASSPPGSDEQYF. The CDR3 bases are TGTGCCAGCTCACCACCGGGGTCTGACGAGCAGTACTTC. The V and J genes are TRBV18 and TRBJ2-7; D gene ambiguous. The CDR3 consists of 13 residues. Trimming took off 0 bases at V and 5 bases at J, with 8 bases between the two ends. Germline values: CDR1 KGHSH, CDR2 LQKENI.

This chain connects TRBV11-2 to TRBJ2-4; TRBD2 agrees at 7 bases. This CDR3 is 14 amino acids long. V was pared by 3 bases and J by 6 bases, with 5 bases of the junction left unmatched. Per the germline V gene, CDR1 is SGHAT and CDR2 is FQNNGV. CDR3 DNA: TGTGCCAGCAGCTTTCAGGGAGGGAGAAACATTCAGTACTTC. This encodes CASSFQGGRNIQYF.

This chain connects TRBV5-1 to TRBJ1-5; the D gene is possibly TRBD1 (6 bases). Trimming removed 5 bases from V and 7 bases from J, with 19 bases in between. The CDR3 sequence is 15 residues long. Germline V gene lookup returns CDR1 SGHRS and CDR2 YFSETQ. Written as DNA, the CDR3 is TGCGCCAGCAGGCCAGACCGGGGGGCGGGACAGCCCCAGCATTTT. Translating gives CASRPDRGAGQPQHF.

This clone was seen a handful of times. This chain connects TRBV7-2 to TRBJ2-1; 9 positions match TRBD1. The length of the CDR3 is 16 residues. CDR1 is SGHTA and CDR2 is FQGNSA in the germline V gene. V dropped 3 bases and J dropped 6; count of bases not matched to a gene: 9. This CDR3 reads CASSFAGTGSANEQFF. The CDR3 DNA is TGTGCCAGCAGCTTCGCCGGGACAGGGAGCGCCAATGAGCAGTTCTTC. Filled out from reference TRBV7-2 and TRBJ2-1, the complete variable domain reads GAGVSQSPSNKVTEKGKDVELRCDPISGHTALYWYRQSLGQGLEFLIYFQGNSAPDKSGLPSDRFSAERTGGSVSTLTIQRTQQEDSAVYLCASSFAGTGSANEQFFGPGTRLTVL.

This clone occurred a few times. V and J are TRBV13 and TRBJ1-2; weak D call: TRBD1 (6 bases). Germline V gene lookup returns CDR1 PRHDT and CDR2 FYEKMQ (reference sequence). This CDR3 is built from 13 residues. V was clipped by 5 bases and J by 7 bases, with 14 bases between them. The CDR3 reads CASSTGTRGGYTF. The CDR3 nucleotides are TGTGCCAGCAGCACAGGGACACGTGGTGGCTACACCTTC.

In this sample, this clone turned up a few times. V is TRBV19 and J is TRBJ1-5; 10 nucleotides line up with TRBD1. The length of the CDR3 is 14 residues. Germline V gene lookup returns CDR1 LNHDA and CDR2 SQIVND (reference sequence). V was pared by 9 bases and J by 4 bases, with 6 bases of the junction left unmatched. CDR3: CASRQGASNQPQHF. Written as DNA, the CDR3 is TGTGCCAGCAGACAGGGGGCGAGTAATCAGCCCCAGCATTTT.

This clone showed up just a few times. The V call is TRBV29-1, the J call TRBJ2-5; no firm D call. The V end was cut by 2 bases, the J end by 1 base, with 11 bases between. The CDR3 covers 14 residues. Germline CDR1 is SQVTM and CDR2 is ANQGSEA. This CDR3 reads CSVESGSGQETQYF. In DNA, the CDR3 is TGCAGCGTTGAATCAGGTTCGGGCCAAGAGACCCAGTACTTC.

This rearrangement joins TRBV25-1 to TRBJ1-1; 8 positions agree with TRBD1. Germline V gene data show CDR1 as MGHDK and CDR2 as SYGVNS. The V and J ends lost 7 bases and 0 bases, in that order; junction bases with no gene match: 7. This CDR3 comprises 15 residues. This CDR3 is CASTYTGGLNTEAFF. CDR3 bases: TGTGCCAGCACCTACACAGGGGGTTTGAACACTGAAGCTTTCTTT.

This clone showed up just a few times. The chain carries TRBV29-1 and TRBJ2-3; 11 bases map to TRBD2. Germline values: CDR1 SQVTM, CDR2 ANQGSEA. The CDR3 has 14 amino acids. V shed 8 bases and J 2 bases; nucleotides not matched to a gene: 6. This CDR3 reads CSQTSGGPTDTQYF. The CDR3 DNA reads as TGCAGCCAAACTAGCGGGGGCCCCACAGATACGCAGTATTTT.

CDR3 in amino acids: CASSLDAGVTGELFF. The CDR3 bases are TGCGCCAGCAGCTTGGATGCCGGGGTCACCGGGGAGCTGTTTTTT. The V and J genes are TRBV5-1 and TRBJ2-2, with D possibly being TRBD2 (5 bases). V dropped 0 bases and J dropped 4 bases, with 10 bases sitting between them. From germline, CDR1 is SGHRS and CDR2 YFSETQ. The CDR3 has 15 amino acids. Looking up the rest from reference TRBV5-1 and TRBJ2-2 gives the full variable domain: KAGVTQTPRYLIKTRGQQVTLSCSPISGHRSVSWYQQTPGQGLQFLFEYFSETQRNKGNFPGRFSGRQFSNSRSEMNVSTLELGDSALYLCASSLDAGVTGELFFGEGSRLTVL.

The chain has TRBV30 and TRBJ1-3, with D uncertain. Per germline, CDR1 GTSNPN and CDR2 SVGIG (reference sequence). The CDR3 is made up of 13 amino acids. V was pared by 5 bases and J by 3 bases, with 11 bases between. The CDR3 loop is CAWEVNLGNTIYF. In nucleotides, the CDR3 is TGTGCCTGGGAGGTCAATCTTGGAAACACCATATATTTT.